This T cell receptor beta chain was identified during a study of T cells in Graves' hyperthyroidism and ophthalmopathy. Findings of the study overall: The blood repertoire included most of the expanded thyroid clonotypes above 0.001.

Researchers took RNA transcripts and amplified the TCR beta CDR3 regions from them. First-round RT-PCR of the TCR CDR3 relied on the HTBI primer set. Each CDR3 protein is one row after TCRdb ran MiXCR on the multiplex PCR reads. This sample has roughly 500,000 distinct CDR3 sequences, with 40% to 50% found just once. Investigators excluded patients with uncontrolled infection, other autoimmune disease, pregnancy or lactation. V was pared by 5 bases and J by 1 base, with 17 bases between. The germline gives CDR1 SGHTA, CDR2 FQGNSA. The CDR3 has 16 residues. On this clonotype itself: Its antigen remains unidentified.

The gene calls are TRBV7-2 and TRBJ2-5; D call uncertain. Sample: peripheral blood or thyroid tissue (not recorded which). The clonotype comes from an adult woman with Graves' disease, either hyperthyroidism or ophthalmopathy (not recorded which). CDR3 sequence (DNA): TGTGCCAGCAGCCCCGGGCCCAACAACGTCCAAGAGACCCAGTACTTC. Residues: CASSPGPNNVQETQYF.